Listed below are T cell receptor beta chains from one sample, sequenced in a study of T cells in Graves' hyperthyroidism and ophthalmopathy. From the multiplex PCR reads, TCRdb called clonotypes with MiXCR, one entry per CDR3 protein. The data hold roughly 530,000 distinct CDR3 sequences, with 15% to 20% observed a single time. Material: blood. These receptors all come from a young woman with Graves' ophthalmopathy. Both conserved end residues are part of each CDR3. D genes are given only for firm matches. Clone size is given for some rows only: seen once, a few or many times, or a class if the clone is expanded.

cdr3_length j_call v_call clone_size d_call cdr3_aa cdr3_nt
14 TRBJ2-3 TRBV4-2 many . CASSQPTVADTQYF TGTGCCAGCAGCCAACCTACGGTAGCAGATACGCAGTATTTT
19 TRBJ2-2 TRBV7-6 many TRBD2 CASSLDGGLAGVRTGELFF TGTGCCAGCAGCTTAGACGGCGGACTAGCGGGAGTGCGCACCGGGGAGCTGTTTTTT
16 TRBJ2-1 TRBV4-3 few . CASSQEYRLSYNEQFF TGCGCCAGCAGCCAAGAATACCGGTTGTCCTACAATGAGCAGTTCTTC
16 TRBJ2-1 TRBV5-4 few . CASSLVGPQGRNEQFF TGTGCCAGCAGCTTGGTTGGGCCGCAGGGGCGGAATGAGCAGTTCTTC
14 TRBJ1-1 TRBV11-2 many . CASSLAGRNTEAFF TGTGCCAGCAGCTTGGCAGGGAGGAACACTGAAGCTTTCTTT
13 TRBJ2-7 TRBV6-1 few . CATELTGTYEQYF TGTGCCACAGAACTGACAGGAACCTACGAGCAGTACTTC
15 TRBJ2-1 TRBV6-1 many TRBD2 CASRPGKSGSNEQFF TGTGCCAGCAGACCAGGGAAAAGCGGGAGCAATGAGCAGTTCTTC
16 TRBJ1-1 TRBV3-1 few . CASSPLRGAANTEAFF TGTGCCAGCAGCCCACTACGAGGGGCAGCGAACACTGAAGCTTTCTTT
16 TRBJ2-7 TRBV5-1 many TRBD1 CASSLEATGGYHEQYF TGCGCCAGCAGCTTGGAGGCGACAGGGGGTTACCACGAGCAGTACTTC
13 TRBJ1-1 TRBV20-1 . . CSARERGRAEAFF TGCAGTGCTAGAGAGAGGGGGAGAGCTGAAGCTTTCTTT
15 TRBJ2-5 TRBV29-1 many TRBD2 CSVELGSGKAETQYF TGCAGCGTTGAACTGGGTAGCGGGAAGGCGGAGACCCAGTACTTC